This passage covers 28 T cell receptor beta chains from one sample sequenced in a study of cytomegalovirus exposure and HLA in healthy donors (dated by TCRdb to about 2017). The library was made by the immunoSEQ multiplex PCR assay. For the multiplex PCR, a mixture combining 60 forward primers for TCR Vbeta segments and 13 reverse primers for TCR Jbeta segments was used. TCRdb took this table from immuneACCESS and kept in-frame rearrangements with V and J called. Such tables lack part of the clones; where checked against another copy, unresolved V genes explain under half of the gap, and the rest is unexplained. This sample is represented by 130,000 or so clones; about four fifths of them were singletons. About 3.2% of the sample rests with the top ten. The sequencing input was PBMCs. The receptors here all came from a man younger than 35 in good health and CMV-seropositive.

The chain recombines TRBV19 with TRBJ2-5, with TRBD1 matching over 8 bases. CDR3 size: 17 residues. The trim removed 3 bases at V and 4 bases at J, leaving 13 bases unmatched. The germline V gene encodes CDR1 LNHDA and CDR2 SQIVND (reference sequence). CDR3 residues: CASSIVGQGAYGETQYF. CDR3 DNA sequence: TGTGCCAGTAGTATCGTGGGTCAGGGGGCCTATGGAGAGACCCAGTACTTC.

Concerning this clone: Its ends do not fully match the called genes, so a read error is possible. The chain carries TRBV5-5 and TRBJ1-1; 9 bases agree with TRBD1. CDR1 is SGHKS and CDR2 is YYEKEE in the germline V gene (reference sequence). The CDR3 consists of 13 residues. The CDR3, as DNA: TGTGCCAGCAGCTTAGCTCCTTACAGGGGGCTCCTCTTT. It yields the protein CASSLAPYRGLLF.

This clone came up a few times. The CDR3 DNA follows: TGTGCCTGGGGGCTACCAAGGGGGAACACTGAAGCTTTCTTT. Translated: CAWGLPRGNTEAFF. The rearrangement uses TRBV30 and TRBJ1-1; TRBD1 might be the D (5 bases). There are 14 residues in the CDR3. Germline V gene data show CDR1 as GTSNPN and CDR2 as SVGIG (reference sequence). Trimming cost V 5 bases and J 1 base, with 14 bases left between them. Full variable domain (outside the CDR3, taken from reference TRBV30 and TRBJ1-1): SQTIHQWPATLVQPVGSPLSLECTVEGTSNPNLYWYRQAAGRGLQLLFYSVGIGQISSEVPQNLSASRPQDRQFILSSKKLLLSDSGFYLCAWGLPRGNTEAFFGQGTRLTVV.

The rearrangement joins TRBV5-1 to TRBJ2-5; TRBD1 matches 7 bases. The CDR3 runs to 15 residues. Trimming took 3 bases from V and 5 from J; bases not matched to a gene: 10. Germline loops: CDR1 SGHRS, CDR2 YFSETQ. The CDR3 reads CASSSEGARGETQYF. The CDR3 DNA reads as TGCGCCAGCAGCTCTGAGGGGGCGCGTGGCGAGACCCAGTACTTC.

In DNA, the CDR3 is TGTGCCAGCAGTGAACGGCCCCGGGACAGGGGACTGCATGAGCAGTTCTTC. It translates to CASSERPRDRGLHEQFF. The rearrangement joins TRBV6-1 to TRBJ2-1, with 10 nucleotides matching TRBD1. The V gene end was trimmed by 2 bases and the J gene end by 8 bases; junction bases not matched to a gene: 12. Per germline, CDR1 MNHNS and CDR2 SASEGT. The CDR3 loop spans 17 amino acids.

This clone was observed a few times. The chain uses TRBV6-4 and TRBJ2-1; 7 nucleotides line up with TRBD2. V was pared by 6 bases and J by 8 bases, with 10 bases of the junction left unmatched. This CDR3 is 14 amino acids long. The germline V gene encodes CDR1 MRHNA and CDR2 SNTAGT. The CDR3 sequence: CASREAGQGYEQFF. DNA for the CDR3: TGTGCCAGCAGAGAAGCGGGGCAGGGCTATGAGCAGTTCTTC.

V gene TRBV5-4 combines with J gene TRBJ2-7, with unresolved D. The CDR3 totals 13 residues. The V and J ends lost 2 bases and 0 bases respectively, with 6 bases between them. Germline V gene data show CDR1 as SGHNT and CDR2 as YYREEE (reference sequence). The CDR3 DNA is TGTGCCAGCAGCTTCGTCGGCTCCTACGAGCAGTACTTC. It translates to CASSFVGSYEQYF.

This rearrangement joins TRBV5-6 to TRBJ1-2; 10 bases are a match to TRBD1. Germline values: CDR1 SGHDT, CDR2 YYEEEE. J was trimmed by 6 bases and V by 3 bases; bases with no gene match: 8. CDR3 length: 15 residues. CDR3 loop: CASSSQRGTGDGYTF. In nucleotides, the CDR3 is TGTGCCAGCAGCTCACAAAGGGGGACAGGGGATGGCTACACCTTC. The full variable domain, with the rest looked up from reference TRBV5-6 and TRBJ1-2, is DAGVTQSPTHLIKTRGQQVTLRCSPKSGHDTVSWYQQALGQGPQFIFQYYEEEERQRGNFPDRFSGHQFPNYSSELNVNALLLGDSALYLCASSSQRGTGDGYTFGSGTRLTVV.

This clone was counted between two and nine times. The chain joins TRBV7-9 to TRBJ1-1, with D tentatively TRBD1 (6 bases). V shed 7 bases and J shed 1 base, with 13 bases lying between them. The germline gives CDR1 SEHNR, CDR2 FQNEAQ (reference sequence). This CDR3 comprises 14 residues. For the CDR3, the DNA is TGTGCCAGCACTTCGGACAGAGGGAACACTGAAGCTTTCTTT. Translated, it gives CASTSDRGNTEAFF. The full variable domain, completed using reference TRBV7-9 and TRBJ1-1, is DTGVSQNPRHKITKRGQNVTFRCDPISEHNRLYWYRQTLGQGPEFLTYFQNEAQLEKSRLLSDRFSAERPKGSFSTLEIQRTEQGDSAMYLCASTSDRGNTEAFFGQGTRLTVV.

The CDR3 region is CAIRGTGGSGELFF. CDR3 DNA sequence: TGTGCCATCAGGGGGACAGGGGGATCCGGGGAGCTGTTTTTT. The V gene is TRBV10-3, the J gene TRBJ2-2, with 11 positions matching TRBD1. The germline gives CDR1 ENHRY, CDR2 SYGVKD. This CDR3 contains 14 residues. The junction had 3 bases not matched to a gene; V was cut back by 6 bases and J by 6 bases.

The V and J genes are TRBV2 and TRBJ2-3; 9 bases are shared with TRBD1. CDR3 size: 20 residues. Germline CDR1 reads SNHLY; CDR2 reads FYNNEI. The junction had 26 bases not matched to a gene; V was cut back by 5 bases and J by 8 bases. DNA of the CDR3: TGTGCCAGCAGTCTTACTGCCGGGACAGGGAATAGGGCATGGGGTGGTACGCAGTATTTT. Translated, it gives CASSLTAGTGNRAWGGTQYF.

A remark on this clone: Within the sample, other DNA sequences also encode this same CDR3. The DNA for the CDR3 is TGTGCCAGCAGTTTGGGGCAGGGAAGGAATGAGCAGTTCTTC. It is translated as CASSLGQGRNEQFF. The rearrangement joins TRBV28 to TRBJ2-1; possible D gene TRBD1, 5 bases. Per the germline V gene, CDR1 is MDHEN and CDR2 is SYDVKM. There are 14 residues in the CDR3. The V end lost 3 bases, the J end lost 7 bases, and 13 bases lay between the germline ends.

This sequence joins TRBV28 and TRBJ2-1; a possible D gene is TRBD2 (6 bases). V was shortened by 0 bases and J by 0 bases, with 15 bases between the two germline ends. CDR1 is MDHEN, CDR2 SYDVKM, per germline. The CDR3 extends over 18 amino acids. For the CDR3, the DNA is TGTGCCAGCAGTTTATGGCGGGGCATCTACAGCTCCTACAATGAGCAGTTCTTC. Protein: CASSLWRGIYSSYNEQFF.

This rearrangement joins TRBV30 to TRBJ1-2, with D maybe TRBD1 (5 bases). This CDR3 has 14 amino acids. CDR1 and CDR2 (germline): GTSNPN, SVGIG (reference sequence). The V and J ends lost 1 base and 8 bases respectively, with 17 bases between them. CDR3 region: CAWSAPDNFRGYTF. The CDR3 nucleotides read TGTGCCTGGAGTGCCCCGGACAACTTCAGGGGCTACACCTTC.

CDR3: CASSYQGQANYGYTF. As DNA, the CDR3 is TGTGCCAGCAGTTACCAGGGACAGGCCAACTATGGCTACACCTTC. V and J are TRBV6-5 and TRBJ1-2, with TRBD1 identical over 8 bases. There are 15 residues in the CDR3. Looked up from germline, CDR1 is MNHEY and CDR2 is SVGAGI. Trimming cost V 2 bases and J 2 bases; bases outside gene matches: 4.

V gene TRBV2 combines with J gene TRBJ2-5; TRBD2 matches at 10 bases. The germline gives CDR1 SNHLY, CDR2 FYNNEI. The CDR3 consists of 15 residues. The trim removed 5 bases at V and 3 bases at J, leaving 6 bases unmatched. This CDR3 reads CASSTSGRAKETQYF. For the CDR3, the DNA is TGTGCCAGCAGTACGAGCGGGAGGGCTAAAGAGACCCAGTACTTC.

This chain links TRBV9 with TRBJ1-1, with 9 bases matching TRBD1. The CDR3 sequence is 15 residues long. The V segment lost 0 bases and the J segment 5 bases; nucleotides outside the gene matches: 5. CDR1 is SGDLS, CDR2 YYNGEE, per germline. The CDR3: CASSVVGQGTTEAFF. The CDR3 DNA follows: TGTGCCAGCAGCGTAGTTGGACAGGGGACGACTGAAGCTTTCTTT.

The chain is built from TRBV28 and TRBJ2-1, with 12 bases fitting TRBD2. V lost 2 bases, J lost 7 bases, and 3 bases stayed unmatched. CDR1 is MDHEN and CDR2 is SYDVKM in the germline V gene. This CDR3 region has 15 residues. CDR3 sequence reads: CASSLETSGRNEQFF. The CDR3 coding sequence is TGTGCCAGCAGTTTAGAGACTAGCGGGAGAAATGAGCAGTTCTTC.

The table lists this clone with a few counts. A junction boundary mismatches the germline segment, possibly from a read error. The rearrangement links TRBV7-7 to TRBJ1-1, with a possible D match to TRBD1 (5 bases). Germline V gene data show CDR1 as SSHAT and CDR2 as FNYEAQ (reference sequence). The CDR3 has 17 amino acids. Here the CDR3 reads CASSSRAKGRRDTEAFF. DNA of the CDR3: TGTGCTAGCAGCTCCCGCGCCAAGGGGCGGAGGGACACTGAAGCTTTCTTT.

This chain's CDR3 is CASSYFRGRSSGNEQFF. The CDR3 coding sequence is TGTGCCAGCAGCTATTTCAGGGGACGATCAAGCGGCAATGAGCAGTTCTTC. The V call is TRBV28, the J call TRBJ2-1, with D possibly being TRBD1 (6 bases). The germline CDR1 and CDR2 sequences are MDHEN and SYDVKM. The CDR3 consists of 17 residues. V gave up 6 bases and J gave up 6 bases, with 24 bases separating them.

This clone was seen only once. This chain links TRBV6-4 with TRBJ2-6; D may be TRBD2 (6 bases). Germline loops: CDR1 MRHNA, CDR2 SNTAGT. The CDR3 sequence is 15 residues long. V lost 5 bases and J lost 0, with 8 bases in between. As DNA, the CDR3 is TGTGCCAGCAGTCCCGGGGGCTCTGGGGCCAACGTCCTGACTTTC. Amino acid sequence: CASSPGGSGANVLTF.

V gene TRBV5-1 combines with J gene TRBJ2-1; TRBD2 aligns across 13 bases. The CDR3 runs 18 residues. Germline trimming cut 4 bases from V and 2 bases from J; bases unmatched to any gene: 9. Per the germline V gene, CDR1 is SGHRS and CDR2 is YFSETQ. CDR3 loop: CASSPQTSGRRTYNEQFF. Here the CDR3 DNA reads TGCGCCAGCAGCCCCCAGACTAGCGGGAGGCGGACCTACAATGAGCAGTTCTTC.

The rearrangement links TRBV30 to TRBJ1-1, with D tentatively TRBD1 (5 bases). V lost 5 bases, J lost 4 bases, and 14 bases lay in between. Germline lookup yields CDR1 GTSNPN and CDR2 SVGIG (reference sequence). This CDR3 spans 13 amino acids. CDR3 in amino acids: CAWGAGLTTEAFF. CDR3 DNA sequence: TGTGCCTGGGGGGCAGGACTAACCACTGAAGCTTTCTTT.

The J gene is TRBJ1-2, the V gene TRBV5-4; maybe TRBD1 (6 bases). V lost 2 bases and J 3 bases, leaving 8 bases between the germline ends. This CDR3 is 13 amino acids long. The germline V gene has CDR1 SGHNT and CDR2 YYREEE (reference sequence). DNA for the CDR3: TGTGCCAGCAGCTTCGGACAGTACTATGGCTACACCTTC. Amino acids: CASSFGQYYGYTF.

J is TRBJ2-7 and V is TRBV9; a weak D match, TRBD2 (6 bases). With 2 bases removed from V and 4 bases from J, the gap between germline ends came to 13 bases. The CDR3 covers 14 residues. The V gene's germline CDR1 is SGDLS and CDR2 YYNGEE. Here the CDR3 reads CASSVRDWAYEQYF. The CDR3 DNA reads TGTGCCAGCAGCGTCCGGGACTGGGCGTACGAGCAGTACTTC.

This chain uses TRBV14 with TRBJ1-2, with D tentatively TRBD1 (5 bases). In germline, CDR1 is SGHDN, CDR2 FVKESK. Trimming left V 7 bases short and J 1 base short, with 16 bases between. This CDR3 has 15 amino acids. CDR3: CASTPGGIGNYGYTF. CDR3 nucleotide sequence: TGTGCCAGCACCCCGGGGGGGATCGGTAACTATGGCTACACCTTC.

The chain carries TRBV27 and TRBJ2-5, with TRBD1 identical over 12 bases. V lost 4 bases to trimming and J lost 4 bases; unmatched junction nucleotides: 13. CDR1 MNHEY and CDR2 SMNVEV come from the germline V gene (reference sequence). This CDR3 is built from 18 residues. The CDR3 loop reads CASSSLPAGTGGRETQYF. As DNA, the CDR3 is TGTGCCAGCAGTTCCCTGCCGGCCGGGACAGGGGGCCGAGAGACCCAGTACTTC.

This clone was picked up one time. The rearrangement links TRBV10-1 to TRBJ2-7; TRBD1 agrees at 9 bases. CDR1 WNHNN and CDR2 SYGVQD come from the germline V gene (reference sequence). The CDR3 has 14 amino acids. With 8 bases clipped from V and 6 bases from J, the junction kept 11 bases outside the gene matches. As DNA, the CDR3 is TGCGCCAGCGGTCCAGGGACAGGGAGCCGCGAGCAGTACTTC. Translation gives CASGPGTGSREQYF.